This T cell receptor (beta chain) originates from a study of blood T cell repertoires in COVID-19 (dated by TCRdb to 2018 to 2020). As for the study more broadly: The collaborator samples originated in the United States, Italy and Spain and spanned the acute and convalescent phases of COVID-19. The material from the prospective study consisted of cDNA or gDNA derived from T cells, B-cell-depleted T cells, or PBMCs. Subjects who had been exposed to COVID-19, were actively infected with it, or had recovered from it provided the deeply sampled blood TCRbeta repertoires that made up the dataset. A freely available public database, intended as a resource for researchers studying the immune response to SARS-CoV-2, is where the repertoires were released. The samples were drawn from the first 160 participants of the ongoing ImmuneRACE study and from about 1,200 subjects provided by 6 global collaborators. Nearly every sample came with metadata listing a de-identified subject ID, COVID-19 status, age in years and sex. Where HLA class I and class II types were available, the types were taken from metadata supplied by the sample provider, not from assay-based typing. Overall study outcomes, separate from this receptor: The quantity of clinical and demographic metadata differed by source and by participant and was supplied without curation.

The collaborating institutions used their own protocols to collect whole blood in K2EDTA tubes. For TCRbeta analysis, collaborators shipped samples as frozen whole blood, isolated PBMCs, or DNA extracted from either of those sample types. The immunoSEQ Assay, a bias-controlled multiplex PCR, was used to amplify TCRbeta CDR3 regions from genomic DNA. Turning to the authors' computational methods: The number of nucleated cells in each sample was estimated by amplification of reference gene primers within the assay. To quantify the absolute abundance of each unique TCRbeta CDR3 rearrangement, sequence reads were collapsed and filtered. For each sample, productive Simpson clonality was calculated as the square root of Simpson's diversity index across productive rearrangements. TCRdb took over this immuneACCESS table, retaining in-frame rearrangements with V and J assigned. Such tables are incomplete; in checked studies, under half of the missing clones stem from an unresolved V gene, and the remainder is unexplained. That table supplies the V and J calls and clone size; D and trimming were determined from the DNA. The sample records about 120,000 clones, more than 70% of which are singletons. Clones ranked in the top ten supply approximately 1.1% of the sample.

In regard to this clone: Its antigen target is currently unknown. No much larger clone is present one base from it, and per-base qualities are unavailable.

For this chain, trimming is 1 base at the V end and 14 bases at the J end, and the number of junction bases without a gene match is 7. Its CDR3 holds 13 amino acids, cysteine through phenylalanine. The retained sequence is limited to the CDR3, 39 bases, with the frame set at the first base. The chain employs TRBV12-3 or TRBV12-4 and TRBJ2-5, with TRBD2 matching 10 junction bases. The sequenced sample was peripheral blood. The clonotype comes from a woman of 80 years or more with acute or convalescent COVID-19. The CDR3 reads as follows: CASSLDSGGALYF. The bases are TGTGCCAGCAGTTTAGACAGCGGGGGGGCGCTTTACTTC.